This T cell receptor (beta chain) comes out of a study of cytomegalovirus exposure and HLA in healthy donors. Regarding this clone: What it binds is not known.

J lost 4 bases, V lost 10 bases, and 17 bases had no gene match. The CDR3 consists of 16 residues. The germline gives CDR1 SNHLY, CDR2 FYNNEI. Use of 60 Vbeta and 13 Jbeta primers characterized the PCR. Clones were read by immunoSEQ multiplex PCR, and TCRdb kept only the in-frame ones, dropping some. Among some 120,000 clones, roughly three quarters were seen once, and the ten largest hold less than 1.1%. Findings and caveats of the study: Relative to the approximately 670-donor mean, N-insertions were reportedly fewer in an Asian-associated ancestry cluster in a later analysis. Specificity for CMV antigens was confirmed in vitro for a few of the CMV-associated chains. In most subjects, TCR beta sequences reportedly gave accurate predictions of HLA-A and HLA-B alleles.

The TCR comes from a woman in her thirties in good health and CMV-seronegative. V is TRBV2 and J is TRBJ2-5; TRBD2 matches 8 bases. The sample taken for sequencing was PBMCs. CDR3 coding DNA: TGTGCCACCACAAGGGGTAGCGGGATGATAGGAGAGACCCAGTACTTC. Its protein product is CATTRGSGMIGETQYF.